This record covers a single TCR beta chain. Antigen specificity is unknown. The data were obtained in a study of cytomegalovirus exposure and HLA in healthy donors. Study overall: Unique TCR beta sequences numbering some 120 million came from 150 million to 200 million T cells in an earlier analysis.

CDR3 length: 13 amino acids. V gave up 4 bases and J gave up 7 bases, with 11 bases separating them. Germline values: CDR1 LNHDA, CDR2 SQIVND (reference sequence). General study findings and limits: Likely technical artifact: a cluster of highly shared sequence variants. Roughly even sequencing depth across donors was the assumption behind the presence/absence analyses.

The primer mix had 60 Vbeta and 13 Jbeta primers. TCRdb's copy holds only in-frame clones and misses some; the assay was immunoSEQ multiplex PCR. The profile shows 150,000 or so clones, almost 80% of them singletons. Sequenced sample: PBMCs. This receptor was identified in a male donor in good health and CMV-seronegative. The rearrangement uses TRBV19 and TRBJ2-1, with a tentative D call TRBD1 (6 bases). This CDR3 is CASSTQGRNEQFF. DNA for the CDR3: TGTGCCAGTAGTACACAGGGTAGGAATGAGCAGTTCTTC.